This T cell receptor beta chain was sequenced for a study of blood T cell repertoires in COVID-19. Overall study: There were acute and convalescent COVID-19 samples, and they came from the United States, Italy and Spain. Sample material is recorded as cDNA or gDNA derived from T cells, B-cell-depleted T cells, or PBMCs.

Source study methods: Quantification of nucleated cells was approximated via reference gene primer amplification. Method: immunoSEQ multiplex PCR; TCRdb's copy keeps in-frame clones and lacks some. Clone size and V and J calls were adopted from that table, with D and trimming inferred from the DNA. This sample has 180,000 or so clones, with more than 65% found just once. CDR1 and CDR2 (germline): LGHDT, YNNKEL (reference sequence). Trimming pared 2 bases from V and 8 bases from J, leaving 4 bases between. This CDR3 has 11 amino acids. Donors of Cohort 3 who recovered were those that had two negative PCRs, clearance, or symptom resolution.

This TCR came from a man in his forties or fifties who had recovered from COVID-19. This chain links TRBV3-1 (or the pseudogene TRBV3-2) with TRBJ2-1; D gene unclear. The sequencing input was PBMCs or T cells enriched from blood (not recorded which). CDR3 region: CASSQIDEQFF. The CDR3 DNA reads as TGTGCCAGCAGCCAAATCGATGAGCAGTTCTTC.